The T cell receptor beta chain under discussion was sequenced for a study of control samples from healthy donors and cancer patients. Sequenced by immunoSEQ multiplex PCR; TCRdb stores in-frame clones only, minus some. Among 100,000 to 150,000 clones listed, around nine tenths were seen once. Sequenced: blood. This TCR derives from a man aged 50-59 years in good health.

The CDR3, as DNA: TGTGCCAGCAGCGTAGGACTAGCGGGGGACCCCGAGCAGTACTTC. This gives the protein CASSVGLAGDPEQYF. This chain links TRBV9 with TRBJ2-7, with 12 bases identical to TRBD2. CDR1 is SGDLS and CDR2 is YYNGEE in the germline V gene. Trimming at V came to 0 bases and at J to 6 bases, leaving 4 bases not matched to a gene. This CDR3 comprises 15 residues.